One TCR beta chain is described in this entry. Its antigen has not been determined. No base quality values were provided; no much bigger clone lies one nucleotide off. All of the isolated RNA was reverse transcribed with the High Capacity cDNA Reverse Transcription Kit, so expressed TCRB transcripts were sequenced. Deep immunoSEQ sequencing was performed on naive, central memory and regulatory T cell samples, with an average of about 3.6 million total reads per sample. Sorted cells were lysed in RLT buffer, and RNA was extracted using DNase-treated RNeasy Micro or Mini kits according to cell number. To prevent cross-contamination, each cell subset was processed individually, whereas patient and healthy donor samples were processed jointly. The immunoSEQ multiplex PCR was used to amplify TCRB sequences from cDNA, generating 87-bp fragments that spanned the CDR3 region. Sequencing of the amplicons was performed on the Illumina HiSeq platform. On the authors' methods: Synthetic template baselines were used to correct PCR bias computationally, reads within Hamming distance 2 were collapsed together, and singletons that could not be merged were discarded. Reads were aligned to IMGT to assign V, D and J genes, CDR3 length, and insertions or deletions at six rearrangement sites. Within each subset, clonotype counts were normalized to sorted cell number, and only after that were true diversity and Gini coefficients computed with the tcR R package. The overlap coefficient, calculated on TCRB nucleotide sequences, was used to measure repertoire sharing. As a proxy for the pre-selection repertoire, out-of-frame TCRB sequences from naive cells were analyzed. Not all clones reach the TCRdb copy of this immuneACCESS table, which keeps in-frame sequences only. Checked studies attribute under half of the gap to unresolved V genes and leave the rest unexplained. The V and J calls and the clone size are those of that table, but D and trimming were determined from the DNA. A total of about 700,000 clones appear in this sample, roughly an eighth of them only once. Together, the top ten hold 0.02% to 0.025% of the sample.

These data come from a study of beta chain features in type 1 diabetes (dated by TCRdb to 2016 to 2018). General notes on the study: Patients and healthy donors did not differ in mean age, gender distribution, total cell number or subset yield. In the study, recently diagnosed type 1 diabetes patients and matched healthy donors were compared on the TCRB repertoires of their sorted circulating CD4+ T cell subsets. Naive and central memory subsets were obtained from all 30 or so donors, but regulatory and stem cell-like memory subsets were isolated from only 8 patients and roughly eight healthy donors. A total of 85 million to 140 million sorted cells were examined across all samples, and a strong correlation was observed between cell number per subset and RNA yield.

Summary of the overall study and its limitations: Because small numbers of individuals were included in the HLA sub-analyses, any influence of HLA type on TCRB rearrangement was left unresolved. Sequencing cDNA rather than genomic DNA could over-represent highly expressing activated cells, although activation and CD3 levels did not differ between groups. PCR may preferentially amplify shorter templates, but because patient and control samples were amplified and corrected together, any resulting skew would affect both groups equally. Fewer insertions and more nucleotide deletions at VDJ recombination sites were observed in patients with type 1 diabetes, implying thymic rearrangement abnormalities. Naive, central memory and regulatory TCRB repertoires appeared to be more similar among patients than among healthy donors. A moderate but significant shortening of TCRB CDR3 length was observed in type 1 diabetes patients in all four CD4+ subsets.

From each donor, a single peripheral blood sample of 100 to 150 mL on average was drawn into heparinised tubes. Naive, central memory, regulatory and stem cell-like memory CD4+ T cells were sorted on a BD FACSAria II using a panel including CD45RO, CCR7, CD25, CD127, CD95 and CD27. All sorted populations exceeded 95% purity. PBMCs were isolated immediately by Lymphoprep density gradient centrifugation and stained directly without culture. So that batch effects would be minimized, each experiment stained and sorted samples in pairs, pairing one healthy donor with one patient. Based on the germline V gene, the CDR1 and CDR2 sequences are MNHEY and SVGAGI. From cysteine to phenylalanine, the CDR3 is 12 amino acids long. Only the CDR3 DNA is retained, 36 bases long and in frame from the first base. V ends up 4 bases short and J 8 bases short, with an unmatched junction base count of 2.

This chain is built from TRBV6-5 and TRBJ2-1; 7 bases in the junction line up with TRBD2. Sequenced: naive CD4+ T cells from blood. Taken with the paper, the label for cell subset or site translates to: true naive CD4+ T cells. This TCR was sampled from a man aged 18 to 29 with type 1 diabetes. The nucleotides read TGTGCCAGCAGTTCCCGGGGGGATGAGCAGTTCTTC. It specifies CASSSRGDEQFF.